This T cell receptor beta chain is from a study of blood T cell repertoires in COVID-19. Whole-study context: Acute and convalescent COVID-19 samples came from the United States, Italy and Spain.

Germline CDR1 MNHEY, CDR2 SVGEGT. V was pared by 5 bases and J by 8 bases, with 3 bases of the junction left unmatched. This CDR3 is built from 12 residues. In the source study's methods: Cell counts per sample came from amplifying reference gene primers. Clones were read by immunoSEQ multiplex PCR, and TCRdb kept only the in-frame ones, dropping some. V, J and clone size reflect that table, while D and trimming were determined from the DNA. Among roughly 240,000 clones, about 82% were seen once, and the ten largest hold approximately 9.1%. Sequenced sample: PBMCs or T cells enriched from blood (not recorded which). This sequence joins TRBV6-2 or TRBV6-3 and TRBJ2-1, with 7 nucleotides matching TRBD1. The receptor was derived from a woman aged 45-65 years with acute COVID-19. CDR3 sequence: CASSPGTDEQFF. The DNA for the CDR3 is TGTGCCAGCAGTCCCGGGACAGATGAGCAGTTCTTC.